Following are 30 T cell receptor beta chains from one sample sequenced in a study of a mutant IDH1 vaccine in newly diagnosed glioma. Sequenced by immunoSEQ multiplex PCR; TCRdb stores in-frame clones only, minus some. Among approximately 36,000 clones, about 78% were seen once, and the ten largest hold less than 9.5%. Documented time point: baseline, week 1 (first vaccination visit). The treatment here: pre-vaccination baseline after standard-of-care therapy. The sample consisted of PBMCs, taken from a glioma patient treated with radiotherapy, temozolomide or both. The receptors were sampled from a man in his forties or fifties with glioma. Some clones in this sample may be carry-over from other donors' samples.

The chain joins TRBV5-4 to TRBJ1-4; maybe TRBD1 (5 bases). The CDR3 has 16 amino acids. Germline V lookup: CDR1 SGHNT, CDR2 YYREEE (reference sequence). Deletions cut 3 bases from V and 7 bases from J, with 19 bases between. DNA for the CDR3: TGTGCCAGCAGCTCCGGGACGTCGAGGGGAAGTGAAAAACTGTTTTTT. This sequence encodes CASSSGTSRGSEKLFF.

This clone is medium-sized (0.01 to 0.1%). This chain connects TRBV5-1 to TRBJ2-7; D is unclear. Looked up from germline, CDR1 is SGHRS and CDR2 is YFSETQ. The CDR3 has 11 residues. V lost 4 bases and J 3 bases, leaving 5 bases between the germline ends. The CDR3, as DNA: TGCGCCAGCAGCCAAAACTACGAGCAGTACTTC. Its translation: CASSQNYEQYF.

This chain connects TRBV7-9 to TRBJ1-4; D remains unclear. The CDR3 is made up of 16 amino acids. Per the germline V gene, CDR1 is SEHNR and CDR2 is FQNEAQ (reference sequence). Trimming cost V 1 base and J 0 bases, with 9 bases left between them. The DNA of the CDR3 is TGTGCCAGCAGCTTAGGGTACAGTGCAACTAATGAAAAACTGTTTTTT. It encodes CASSLGYSATNEKLFF. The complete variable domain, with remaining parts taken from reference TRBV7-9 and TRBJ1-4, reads DTGVSQNPRHKITKRGQNVTFRCDPISEHNRLYWYRQTLGQGPEFLTYFQNEAQLEKSRLLSDRFSAERPKGSFSTLEIQRTEQGDSAMYLCASSLGYSATNEKLFFGSGTQLSVL.

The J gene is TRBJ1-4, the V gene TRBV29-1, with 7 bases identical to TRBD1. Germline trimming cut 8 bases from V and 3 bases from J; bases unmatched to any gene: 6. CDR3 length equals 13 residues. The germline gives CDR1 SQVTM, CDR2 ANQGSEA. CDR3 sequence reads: CSCEGQPNEKLFF. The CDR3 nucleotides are TGCAGCTGTGAGGGACAGCCTAATGAAAAACTGTTTTTT. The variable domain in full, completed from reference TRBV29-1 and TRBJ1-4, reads SAVISQKPSRDICQRGTSLTIQCQVDSQVTMMFWYRQQPGQSLTLIATANQGSEATYESGFVIDKFPISRPNLTFSTLTVSNMSPEDSSIYLCSCEGQPNEKLFFGSGTQLSVL.

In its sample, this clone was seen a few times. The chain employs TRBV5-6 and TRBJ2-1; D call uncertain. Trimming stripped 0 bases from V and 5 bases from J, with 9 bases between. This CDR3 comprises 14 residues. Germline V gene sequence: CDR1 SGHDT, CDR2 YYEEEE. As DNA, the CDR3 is TGTGCCAGCAGCTTGGAGATCAACCACAATGAGCAGTTCTTC. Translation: CASSLEINHNEQFF.

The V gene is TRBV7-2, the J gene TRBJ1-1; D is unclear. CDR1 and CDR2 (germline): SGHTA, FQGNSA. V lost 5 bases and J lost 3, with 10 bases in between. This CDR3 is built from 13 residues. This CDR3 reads CASSQGPDTEAFF. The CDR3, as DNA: TGTGCCAGCAGCCAAGGACCAGACACTGAAGCTTTCTTT. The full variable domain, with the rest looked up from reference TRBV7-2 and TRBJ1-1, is GAGVSQSPSNKVTEKGKDVELRCDPISGHTALYWYRQSLGQGLEFLIYFQGNSAPDKSGLPSDRFSAERTGGSVSTLTIQRTQQEDSAVYLCASSQGPDTEAFFGQGTRLTVV.

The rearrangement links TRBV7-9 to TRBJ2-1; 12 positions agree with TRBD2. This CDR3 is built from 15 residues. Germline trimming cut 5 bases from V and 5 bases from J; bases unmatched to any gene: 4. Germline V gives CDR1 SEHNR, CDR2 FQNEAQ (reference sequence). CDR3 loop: CASSAWTSGDNEQFF. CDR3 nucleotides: TGTGCCAGCAGCGCGTGGACTAGCGGGGACAATGAGCAGTTCTTC.

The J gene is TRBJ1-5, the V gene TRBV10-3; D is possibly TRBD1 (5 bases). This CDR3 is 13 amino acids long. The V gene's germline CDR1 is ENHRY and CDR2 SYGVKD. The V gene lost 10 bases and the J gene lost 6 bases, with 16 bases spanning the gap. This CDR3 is CATGGGDGQPQHF. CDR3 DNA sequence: TGTGCCACGGGGGGAGGGGATGGTCAGCCCCAGCATTTT.

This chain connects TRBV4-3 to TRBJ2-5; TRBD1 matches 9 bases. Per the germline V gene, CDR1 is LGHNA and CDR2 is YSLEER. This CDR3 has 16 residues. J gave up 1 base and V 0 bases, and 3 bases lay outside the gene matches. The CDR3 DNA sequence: TGCGCCAGCAGCCAAGACGGACAGGGGACCCAAGAGACCCAGTACTTC. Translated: CASSQDGQGTQETQYF.

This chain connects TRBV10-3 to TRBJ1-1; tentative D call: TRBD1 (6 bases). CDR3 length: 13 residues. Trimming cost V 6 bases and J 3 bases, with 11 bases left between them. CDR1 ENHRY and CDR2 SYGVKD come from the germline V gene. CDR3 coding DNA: TGTGCCATCAGCGATACAGGGCACACTGAAGCTTTCTTT. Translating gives CAISDTGHTEAFF.

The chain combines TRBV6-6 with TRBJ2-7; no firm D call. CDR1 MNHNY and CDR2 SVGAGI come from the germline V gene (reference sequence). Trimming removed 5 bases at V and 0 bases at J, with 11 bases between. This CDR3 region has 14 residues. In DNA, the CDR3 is TGTGCCAGCAGTCTGACACTGAGCTCCTACGAGCAGTACTTC. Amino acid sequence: CASSLTLSSYEQYF.

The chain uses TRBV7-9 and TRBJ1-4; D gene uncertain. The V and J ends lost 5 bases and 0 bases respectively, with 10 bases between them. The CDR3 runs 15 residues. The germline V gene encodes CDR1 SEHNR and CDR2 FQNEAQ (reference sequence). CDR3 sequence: CASSAQTSTNEKLFF. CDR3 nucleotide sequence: TGTGCCAGCAGCGCTCAGACTTCAACTAATGAAAAACTGTTTTTT.

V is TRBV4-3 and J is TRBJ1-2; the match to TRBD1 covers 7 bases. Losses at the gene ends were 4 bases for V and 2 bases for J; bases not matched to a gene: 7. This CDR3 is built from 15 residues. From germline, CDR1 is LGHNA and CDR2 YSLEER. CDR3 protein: CASSPTGKTNYGYTF. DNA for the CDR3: TGCGCCAGCAGCCCGACAGGGAAGACGAACTATGGCTACACCTTC.

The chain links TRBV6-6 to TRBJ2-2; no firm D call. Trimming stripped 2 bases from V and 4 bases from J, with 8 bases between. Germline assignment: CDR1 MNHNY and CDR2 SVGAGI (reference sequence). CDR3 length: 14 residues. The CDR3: CASSYPRSTGELFF. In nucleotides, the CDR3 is TGTGCCAGCAGTTACCCGAGGAGCACCGGGGAGCTGTTTTTT.

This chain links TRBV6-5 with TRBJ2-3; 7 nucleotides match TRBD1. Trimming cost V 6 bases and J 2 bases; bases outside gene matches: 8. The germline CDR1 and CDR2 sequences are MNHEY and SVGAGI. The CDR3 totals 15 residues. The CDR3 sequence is CASRAGDSFTDTQYF. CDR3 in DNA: TGTGCCAGCAGAGCCGGGGACAGCTTCACAGATACGCAGTATTTT.

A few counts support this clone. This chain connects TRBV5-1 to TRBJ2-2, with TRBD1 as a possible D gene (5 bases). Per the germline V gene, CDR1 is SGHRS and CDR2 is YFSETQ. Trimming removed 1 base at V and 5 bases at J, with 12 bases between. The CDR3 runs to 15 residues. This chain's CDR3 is CASSLRQGRTGELFF. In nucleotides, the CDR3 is TGCGCCAGCAGCTTGAGGCAGGGTCGGACCGGGGAGCTGTTTTTT.

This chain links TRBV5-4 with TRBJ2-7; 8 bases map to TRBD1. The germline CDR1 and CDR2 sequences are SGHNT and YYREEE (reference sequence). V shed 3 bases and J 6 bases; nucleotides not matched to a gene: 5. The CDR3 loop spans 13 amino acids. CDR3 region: CASSSDRVGEQYF. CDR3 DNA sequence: TGTGCCAGCAGCTCGGACAGGGTTGGCGAGCAGTACTTC.

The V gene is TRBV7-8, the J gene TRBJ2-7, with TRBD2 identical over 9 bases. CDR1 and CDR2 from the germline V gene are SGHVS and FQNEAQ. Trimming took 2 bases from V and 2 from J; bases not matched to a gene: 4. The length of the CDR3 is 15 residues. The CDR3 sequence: CASSLLTSGPYEQYF. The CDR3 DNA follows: TGTGCCAGCAGCTTATTGACTAGCGGCCCCTACGAGCAGTACTTC. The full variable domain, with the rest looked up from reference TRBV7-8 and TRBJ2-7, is GAGVSQSPRYKVAKRGQDVALRCDPISGHVSLFWYQQALGQGPEFLTYFQNEAQLDKSGLPSDRFFAERPEGSVSTLKIQRTQQEDSAVYLCASSLLTSGPYEQYFGPGTRLTVT.

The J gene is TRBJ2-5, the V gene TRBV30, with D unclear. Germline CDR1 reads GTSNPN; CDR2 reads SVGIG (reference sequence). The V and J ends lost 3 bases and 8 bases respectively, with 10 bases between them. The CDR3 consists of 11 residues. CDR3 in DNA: TGTGCCTGGAGGAAAACGATAACCCAGTACTTC. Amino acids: CAWRKTITQYF.

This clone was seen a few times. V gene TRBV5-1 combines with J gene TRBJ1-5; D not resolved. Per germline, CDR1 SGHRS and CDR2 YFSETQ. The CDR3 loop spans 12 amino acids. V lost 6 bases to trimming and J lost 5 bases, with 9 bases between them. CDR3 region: CASTKPYQPQHF. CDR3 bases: TGCGCCAGCACCAAGCCCTATCAGCCCCAGCATTTT.

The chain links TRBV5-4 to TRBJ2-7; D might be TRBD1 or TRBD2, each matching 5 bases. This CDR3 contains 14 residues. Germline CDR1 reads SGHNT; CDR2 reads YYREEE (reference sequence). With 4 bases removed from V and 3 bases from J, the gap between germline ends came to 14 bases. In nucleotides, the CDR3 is TGTGCCAGCAGCCCATCCGGGACCGTCTACGAGCAGTACTTC. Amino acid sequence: CASSPSGTVYEQYF.

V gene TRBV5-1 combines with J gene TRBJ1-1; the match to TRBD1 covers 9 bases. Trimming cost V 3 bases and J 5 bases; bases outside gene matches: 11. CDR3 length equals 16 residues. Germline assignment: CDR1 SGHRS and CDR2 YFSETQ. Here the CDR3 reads CASSSLTGTGRTEAFF. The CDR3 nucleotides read TGCGCCAGCAGCTCTCTGACCGGGACAGGGAGAACTGAAGCTTTCTTT.

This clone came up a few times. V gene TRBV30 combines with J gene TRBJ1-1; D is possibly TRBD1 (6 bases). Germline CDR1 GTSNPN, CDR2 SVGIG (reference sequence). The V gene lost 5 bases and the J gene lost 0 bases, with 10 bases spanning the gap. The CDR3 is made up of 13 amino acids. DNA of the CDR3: TGTGCCTGGCTGGACAGCCTGAACACTGAAGCTTTCTTT. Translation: CAWLDSLNTEAFF.

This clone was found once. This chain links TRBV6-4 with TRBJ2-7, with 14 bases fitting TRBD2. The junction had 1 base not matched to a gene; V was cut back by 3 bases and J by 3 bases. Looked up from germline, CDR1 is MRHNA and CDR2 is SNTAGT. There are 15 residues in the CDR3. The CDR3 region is CASSEGTSGGYEQYF. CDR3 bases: TGTGCCAGCAGTGAGGGGACTAGCGGGGGCTACGAGCAGTACTTC.

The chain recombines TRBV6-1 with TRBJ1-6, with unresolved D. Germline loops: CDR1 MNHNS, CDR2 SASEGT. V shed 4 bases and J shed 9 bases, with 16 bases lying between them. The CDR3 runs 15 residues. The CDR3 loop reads CASSGSRGSGSPLHF. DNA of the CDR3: TGTGCCAGCAGTGGGAGTCGAGGGAGTGGTTCACCCCTCCACTTT.

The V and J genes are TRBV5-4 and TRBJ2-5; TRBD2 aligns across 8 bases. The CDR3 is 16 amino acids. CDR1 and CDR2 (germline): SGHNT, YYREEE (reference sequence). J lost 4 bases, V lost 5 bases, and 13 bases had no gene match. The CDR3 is CASSFGGGRASETQYF. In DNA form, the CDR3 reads TGTGCCAGCAGTTTCGGGGGGGGGCGGGCATCAGAGACCCAGTACTTC.

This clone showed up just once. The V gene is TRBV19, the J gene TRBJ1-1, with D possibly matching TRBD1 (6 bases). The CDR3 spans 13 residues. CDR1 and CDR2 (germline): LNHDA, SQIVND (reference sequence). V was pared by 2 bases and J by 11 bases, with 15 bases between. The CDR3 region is CASSILQGREAFF. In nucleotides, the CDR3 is TGTGCCAGTAGTATATTACAGGGACGTGAGGCTTTCTTT. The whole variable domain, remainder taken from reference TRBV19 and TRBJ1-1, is DGGITQSPKYLFRKEGQNVTLSCEQNLNHDAMYWYRQDPGQGLRLIYYSQIVNDFQKGDIAEGYSVSREKKESFPLTVTSAQKNPTAFYLCASSILQGREAFFGQGTRLTVV.

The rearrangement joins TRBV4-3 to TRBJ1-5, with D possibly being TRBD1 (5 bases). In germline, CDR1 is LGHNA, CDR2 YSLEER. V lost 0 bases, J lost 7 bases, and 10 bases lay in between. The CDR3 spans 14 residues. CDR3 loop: CASSQDVGGQPQHF. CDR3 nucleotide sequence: TGCGCCAGCAGCCAAGACGTTGGGGGACAGCCCCAGCATTTT.

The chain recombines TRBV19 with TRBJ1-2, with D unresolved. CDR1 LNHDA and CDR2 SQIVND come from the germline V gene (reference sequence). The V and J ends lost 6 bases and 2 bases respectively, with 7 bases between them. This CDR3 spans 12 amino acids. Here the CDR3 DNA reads TGTGCCAGTAGCCTAGTGAACTATGGCTACACCTTC. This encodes CASSLVNYGYTF.

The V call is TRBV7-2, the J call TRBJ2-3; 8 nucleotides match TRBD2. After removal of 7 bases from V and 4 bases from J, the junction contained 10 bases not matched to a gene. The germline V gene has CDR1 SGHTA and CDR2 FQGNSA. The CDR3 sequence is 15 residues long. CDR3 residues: CASKGSGGRADTQYF. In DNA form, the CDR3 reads TGTGCCAGCAAAGGGTCGGGGGGGCGGGCAGATACGCAGTATTTT.